The 29 T cell receptor beta chains below all came from one sample that was sequenced in a study of cytotoxic CD8 clonotypes in ibrutinib-treated CLL. Generated by immunoSEQ multiplex PCR, the TCRdb table keeps only in-frame clones and is missing some. This sample has about 84,000 clones; 86% occur once, and the top ten carry less than 6.5%. Sequencing was performed on PBMCs, taken before ibrutinib treatment. The receptors derive from a human donor with chronic lymphocytic leukemia.

The chain joins TRBV4-3 to TRBJ2-1, with 14 bases matching TRBD2. The CDR3 is 16 amino acids. V shed 4 bases, J shed 4 bases, and the junction held 3 bases outside the gene matches. Per the germline V gene, CDR1 is LGHNA and CDR2 is YSLEER. This CDR3 is CASSPRLAGGYNEQFF. The CDR3 DNA sequence: TGCGCCAGCAGCCCAAGACTAGCGGGAGGGTACAATGAGCAGTTCTTC.

V usage is TRBV9 and J usage is TRBJ1-1, with D perhaps matching TRBD1 (6 bases). The V end lost 7 bases, the J end lost 2 bases, and 9 bases lay between the germline ends. This CDR3 region has 12 residues. Germline V lookup: CDR1 SGDLS, CDR2 YYNGEE. The CDR3 here is CASSGTNTEAFF. The CDR3, as DNA: TGTGCCAGCTCCGGGACAAACACTGAAGCTTTCTTT.

This clone was detected only once. CDR3 sequence reads: CASSLGAGVNTGELFF. The DNA of the CDR3 is TGTGCCAGCAGCTTAGGTGCGGGAGTGAACACCGGGGAGCTGTTTTTT. The rearrangement uses TRBV7-2 and TRBJ2-2; 7 nucleotides align to TRBD2. The CDR3 contains 16 residues. Trimming cost V 1 base and J 1 base; bases outside gene matches: 3. Germline V gives CDR1 SGHTA, CDR2 FQGNSA.

The CDR3 nucleotides are TGTGCCAGCAGCCCTGCGGGTGGGGGCTATGGCTACACCTTC. This sequence encodes CASSPAGGGYGYTF. The chain couples TRBV28 to TRBJ1-2; D may be TRBD1 (5 bases). The V gene's germline CDR1 is MDHEN and CDR2 SYDVKM. The CDR3 extends over 14 amino acids. V was clipped by 6 bases and J by 4 bases, with 15 bases between them.

This chain links TRBV5-4 with TRBJ2-7; possibly TRBD2 for D (7 bases). V was trimmed by 6 bases and J by 4 bases, leaving 20 bases between them. Germline CDR1 reads SGHNT; CDR2 reads YYREEE (reference sequence). The length of the CDR3 is 15 residues. Written as DNA, the CDR3 is TGTGCCAGCAACCTGGGGGGGGCGATTGGGTACGAGCAGTACTTC. Translation: CASNLGGAIGYEQYF.

The chain is built from TRBV5-6 and TRBJ2-1; 8 nucleotides match TRBD2. Germline V gene data show CDR1 as SGHDT and CDR2 as YYEEEE. Trimming at V came to 5 bases and at J to 6 bases, leaving 10 bases not matched to a gene. The CDR3 spans 15 residues. The CDR3, as DNA: TGTGCCAGCAGATCCGGGACTAGGATGATCAATGAGCAGTTCTTC. Protein: CASRSGTRMINEQFF.

The chain is built from TRBV11-2 and TRBJ2-7; TRBD1 matches 8 bases. Trimming removed 5 bases from V and 6 bases from J; junction bases left unmatched: 12. Germline V gives CDR1 SGHAT, CDR2 FQNNGV. The CDR3 length is 15 residues. CDR3 sequence reads: CASSVPGQGAREQYF. The DNA of the CDR3 is TGTGCCAGCAGCGTCCCGGGGCAGGGGGCTCGCGAGCAGTACTTC.

The chain couples TRBV4-3 to TRBJ1-3; D possibly corresponds to TRBD1 (5 bases). V was clipped by 1 base and J by 4 bases, with 29 bases between them. The CDR3 spans 21 residues. From germline, CDR1 is LGHNA and CDR2 YSLEER. The CDR3 region is CASSQVHPGIGATPSGNTIYF. In DNA, the CDR3 is TGCGCCAGCAGCCAAGTCCACCCAGGGATTGGGGCCACCCCATCAGGAAACACCATATATTTT.

The chain has TRBV6-1 and TRBJ1-2, with D unclear. The V gene lost 7 bases and the J gene lost 4 bases, with 16 bases spanning the gap. Germline V gene lookup returns CDR1 MNHNS and CDR2 SASEGT. CDR3 length: 14 residues. The CDR3 sequence is CASTLGGSLYGYTF. The CDR3 nucleotides read TGTGCCAGCACCTTAGGTGGCAGTCTCTATGGCTACACCTTC.

This clone was found many times. The gene calls are TRBV2 and TRBJ2-7; the D call may be TRBD1 or TRBD2 (5 bases each). Looked up from germline, CDR1 is SNHLY and CDR2 is FYNNEI. V shed 5 bases and J shed 5 bases, with 16 bases lying between them. The CDR3 sequence is 14 residues long. DNA of the CDR3: TGTGCCAGCAGTCGCCCGGGGCCCGGGGACGAGCAGTACTTC. It specifies CASSRPGPGDEQYF.

CDR3 nucleotide sequence: TGCGCCAGCAGCTTGGTTGTAGCGGGAGAGGCAGATACGCAGTATTTT. Its translation is CASSLVVAGEADTQYF. This chain connects TRBV5-1 to TRBJ2-3, with 9 bases fitting TRBD2. J was trimmed by 4 bases and V by 0 bases; bases with no gene match: 6. The CDR3 covers 16 residues. Looked up from germline, CDR1 is SGHRS and CDR2 is YFSETQ.

The rearrangement uses TRBV6-1 and TRBJ1-2; 7 bases align to TRBD1. CDR1 MNHNS and CDR2 SASEGT come from the germline V gene. The CDR3 is 18 residues long. V was pared by 0 bases and J by 0 bases, with 10 bases of the junction left unmatched. Here the CDR3 DNA reads TGTGCCAGCAGTGAAGCTCTTTCTCCTGGACAGGCTAACTATGGCTACACCTTC. It translates to CASSEALSPGQANYGYTF.

This chain uses TRBV6-5 with TRBJ1-1; D might be TRBD1 (6 bases). V was trimmed by 7 bases and J by 3 bases, leaving 15 bases between them. This CDR3 has 14 residues. CDR1 and CDR2 from the germline V gene are MNHEY and SVGAGI. In DNA, the CDR3 is TGTGCCAGCACCGATGGACAGCTCCACACTGAAGCTTTCTTT. This gives the protein CASTDGQLHTEAFF.

The CDR3 here is CASGYGNLRAFF. The CDR3 DNA reads TGTGCTAGTGGTTACGGAAACCTCCGGGCTTTCTTT. V usage is TRBV12-5 and J usage is TRBJ1-1; D not resolved. With 4 bases removed from V and 11 bases from J, the gap between germline ends came to 14 bases. This CDR3 is built from 12 residues. Per the germline V gene, CDR1 is LGHNT and CDR2 is FRNRAP.

This sequence joins TRBV4-1 and TRBJ1-4, with 7 bases lining up with TRBD1. The CDR3 has 14 amino acids. CDR1 and CDR2 (germline): MGHRA, YSYEKL. J was trimmed by 8 bases and V by 4 bases; bases with no gene match: 7. CDR3 loop: CASSLLDREEKLFF. In nucleotides, the CDR3 is TGCGCCAGCAGCCTCCTTGACAGGGAAGAAAAACTGTTTTTT.

The J gene is TRBJ2-7, the V gene TRBV9; D unclear. V was pared by 0 bases and J by 9 bases, with 16 bases between. From germline, CDR1 is SGDLS and CDR2 YYNGEE. CDR3 size: 14 residues. CDR3 amino acids: CASSVGAFTSTQYF. The CDR3 DNA follows: TGTGCCAGCAGCGTAGGGGCATTTACGAGTACGCAGTACTTC.

This chain links TRBV6-1 with TRBJ2-7, with 7 bases lining up with TRBD1. V shed 4 bases and J 11 bases; nucleotides not matched to a gene: 8. CDR3 length: 12 amino acids. Germline V gene data show CDR1 as MNHNS and CDR2 as SASEGT. The CDR3 here is CASSGTGQRKYF. CDR3 nucleotide sequence: TGTGCCAGCAGTGGGACAGGTCAAAGGAAGTACTTC.

This clone was observed a single time. V and J are TRBV7-2 and TRBJ1-2, with TRBD1 as a possible D gene (5 bases). The CDR3 totals 13 residues. V lost 3 bases, J lost 7 bases, and 12 bases lay in between. Germline values: CDR1 SGHTA, CDR2 FQGNSA. The chain's CDR3 is CASSLDQGRGYTF. The CDR3 DNA is TGTGCCAGCAGCTTGGATCAGGGTCGTGGCTACACCTTC.

This clone was detected only once. The chain carries TRBV19 and TRBJ1-4; TRBD1 is a possible D gene (5 bases). V lost 3 bases and J 8 bases, leaving 19 bases between the germline ends. Germline CDR1 is LNHDA and CDR2 is SQIVND (reference sequence). This CDR3 has 16 residues. DNA of the CDR3: TGTGCCAGTAGTATTCCCCAGGGCTCCAACGAGGAAAAACTGTTTTTT. Translation gives CASSIPQGSNEEKLFF.

V gene TRBV5-1 combines with J gene TRBJ2-3, with 7 nucleotides matching TRBD2. The CDR3 runs to 15 residues. Germline lookup yields CDR1 SGHRS and CDR2 YFSETQ. V gave up 3 bases and J gave up 4 bases; unmatched junction bases: 8. CDR3 DNA: TGCGCCAGCAGCTCGGGACTAAATGAGGCAGATACGCAGTATTTT. Translating it yields CASSSGLNEADTQYF.

The chain recombines TRBV7-8 with TRBJ1-3; no firm D call. The CDR3 is 16 amino acids. CDR1 and CDR2 (germline): SGHVS, FQNEAQ. With 1 base removed from V and 1 base from J, the gap between germline ends came to 11 bases. CDR3 loop: CASSLGPPGSGNTIYF. The CDR3, as DNA: TGTGCCAGCAGCTTAGGCCCGCCAGGTTCTGGAAACACCATATATTTT.

V usage is TRBV5-1 and J usage is TRBJ2-2; no clear D gene. Germline values: CDR1 SGHRS, CDR2 YFSETQ. The CDR3 covers 12 residues. V gave up 1 base and J gave up 4 bases, with 2 bases separating them. CDR3: CASSLSTGELFF. In DNA form, the CDR3 reads TGCGCCAGCAGCTTGAGCACCGGGGAGCTGTTTTTT.

This CDR3 is CASSTTLTGGTEAFF. The CDR3, as DNA: TGTGCCAGCAGTACGACACTAACAGGGGGAACTGAAGCTTTCTTT. The chain carries TRBV27 and TRBJ1-1, with TRBD1 matching over 8 bases. V shed 5 bases, J shed 5 bases, and the junction held 10 bases outside the gene matches. Germline assignment: CDR1 MNHEY and CDR2 SMNVEV (reference sequence). There are 15 residues in the CDR3.

CDR3 loop: CASSTRLAQDTQYF. CDR3 DNA sequence: TGTGCCAGCAGCACCCGACTAGCGCAAGATACGCAGTATTTT. This sequence joins TRBV4-2 and TRBJ2-3, with 8 nucleotides matching TRBD2. CDR1 is LGHNA and CDR2 is YNFKEQ in the germline V gene. V dropped 5 bases and J dropped 5; count of bases not matched to a gene: 6. The length of the CDR3 is 14 residues.

V gene TRBV27 combines with J gene TRBJ1-5, with 9 bases matching TRBD1. The J segment lost 0 bases and the V segment lost 6 bases, leaving 3 bases of the junction unmatched. The CDR3 runs to 15 residues. Germline V gene data show CDR1 as MNHEY and CDR2 as SMNVEV (reference sequence). The CDR3 is CASRRDRDSNQPQHF. CDR3 bases: TGTGCCAGCAGAAGGGACAGGGATAGCAATCAGCCCCAGCATTTT.

The V and J genes are TRBV5-8 and TRBJ2-7; 14 nucleotides line up with TRBD2. The CDR3 loop spans 17 amino acids. V gave up 4 bases and J gave up 3 bases; unmatched junction bases: 9. Germline CDR1 reads SGHTS; CDR2 reads YDEGEE. The CDR3 nucleotides are TGTGCCAGCAGCCGTCCGGGACTAGCGGGAGAAATCTACGAGCAGTACTTC. This translates into CASSRPGLAGEIYEQYF.

The chain has TRBV18 and TRBJ2-6; the match to TRBD2 covers 7 bases. The CDR3 is 19 residues long. After removal of 1 base from V and 0 bases from J, the junction contained 9 bases not matched to a gene. Germline CDR1 is KGHSH and CDR2 is LQKENI. The CDR3 sequence: CASSPLRLAESSGANVLTF. In DNA form, the CDR3 reads TGTGCCAGCTCACCACTAAGGCTAGCGGAGAGCTCTGGGGCCAACGTCCTGACTTTC.

The J gene is TRBJ1-1, the V gene TRBV2; D may be TRBD1 (6 bases). The CDR3 sequence is 15 residues long. Germline CDR1 SNHLY, CDR2 FYNNEI. V shed 10 bases and J shed 3 bases, with 21 bases lying between them. The CDR3 DNA is TGTGCCACCCTCTGGACAGAGCTTACGGACACTGAAGCTTTCTTT. It translates to CATLWTELTDTEAFF.

The genes are TRBV19 and TRBJ2-7; D unclear. V was cut by 6 bases and J by 3 bases, with 6 bases left in between. The germline V gene encodes CDR1 LNHDA and CDR2 SQIVND (reference sequence). The CDR3 totals 11 residues. This CDR3 reads CASRHLYEQYF. In nucleotides, the CDR3 is TGTGCCAGTAGACATCTCTACGAGCAGTACTTC.